A selection of T cell receptor beta chains follows, all from one sample in a study of T cell repertoires in aging, cancer and after chemotherapy. TCRdb processed the multiplex PCR reads anew with MiXCR; each CDR3 protein has one entry. The sample records about 15,000 distinct CDR3 sequences, approximately 46% being singletons. The specimen sequenced was blood. These receptors were taken from a human donor in good health. Each CDR3 is given without its conserved first and last residue. The order of the fields is J gene, V gene, CDR3 protein.

TRBJ2-1 TRBV19 ASTPAGSYNEQF
TRBJ1-5 TRBV5-1 ASSFRGGQPQH
TRBJ1-2 TRBV5-6 ASSLTDYGYT
TRBJ2-2 TRBV19 ASTHNTGELF
TRBJ2-1 TRBV6-5 ASSYSGTGGNEQF
TRBJ2-7 TRBV29-1 SALGGRSSYEQY
TRBJ2-7 TRBV19 ASRQTGSGEQY
TRBJ2-3 TRBV6-5 ASSYRGTAGTDTQY
TRBJ2-1 TRBV18 ASSPVGRGGDEQF
TRBJ1-2 TRBV6-2/TRBV6-3 ASSSSPDRVDHGYT
TRBJ2-7 TRBV29-1 SVLGLAGRYEQY
TRBJ2-5 TRBV18 ASSLTTGEETQY
TRBJ2-2 TRBV6-1 ASSDRGTGELF
TRBJ2-3 TRBV18 ASSPAPGLADTQY
TRBJ2-7 TRBV5-6 ASSSPGGHEQY
TRBJ2-2 TRBV5-1 ASSSPGQGSGELF
TRBJ1-1 TRBV18 ASSPPRGGENTEAF
TRBJ2-7 TRBV6-5 ASSEGASSYEQY
TRBJ2-7 TRBV30 AWSRSGGYYYEQY
TRBJ2-1 TRBV6-2/TRBV6-3 ASSSPAPGRALTSSYNEQF
TRBJ2-2 TRBV5-6 ASSLRDRGNTGELF
TRBJ2-6 TRBV6-6 ASSVKVGGSGANVLT
TRBJ2-2 TRBV28 ASSLTTPTGRDTGELF
TRBJ2-1 TRBV6-1 ASTPAEYSYNEQF
TRBJ2-3 TRBV12-3/TRBV12-4 ASSSMTSVSTDTQY
. TRBV19 ASSSTSGTVNEQF
TRBJ2-1 TRBV5-1 ASSSGTSGTTYNEQF
TRBJ1-6 TRBV19 ASSIDRGSPLH
TRBJ2-7 TRBV5-5 ASSLDVADEQY
TRBJ2-5 TRBV29-1 SVKGTGGEETQY
TRBJ2-1 TRBV6-2/TRBV6-3 ATTAGTQNNEQF
TRBJ2-5 TRBV27 ASSLVGPEETQY
TRBJ2-6 TRBV7-2 ASSLVGPGANVLT
TRBJ2-2 TRBV18 ASSILAGGLTGELF
TRBJ2-5 TRBV18 ASSPRGGQGGETQY
TRBJ1-4 TRBV19 ASSRLTGAGEKLF
TRBJ2-1 TRBV18 ASSPPGLAGGVIEQF
TRBJ2-2 TRBV30 AWSGGGNTGELF
TRBJ2-5 TRBV19 ASSPTGGLGETQY
TRBJ1-4 TRBV6-5 ASSWGQSPEKLF
TRBJ2-7 TRBV18 ASSRDSGDEQY
TRBJ2-1 TRBV29-1 SVVGLAFSYNEQF
TRBJ1-2 TRBV18 ASSLLGPQGYGYT
TRBJ2-7 TRBV11-1 ASSFPGGSYEQY
TRBJ2-7 TRBV5-4 ASSLWTSGSGDEQY